The 2 T cell receptor beta chains below all came from one sample that was sequenced in a study of T-cell reconstitution after alpha-beta-depleted transplantation in children. A library of TCRbeta sequences, prepared with unique molecular identifiers, was generated. TCRdb re-called the PCR reads through MiXCR, storing one row per CDR3 protein. Of about 300,000 distinct CDR3 sequences detected, 10% appear once; the ten largest clones hold roughly 7.1%. This specimen consisted of PBMCs, obtained before TCRalphabeta/CD19-depleted stem cell transplant. The receptors originated from a boy under three years old with acute myeloid leukemia, due to receive a stem cell transplant.

The sample holds many counts of this clonotype. The J gene is TRBJ2-5, the V gene TRBV6-5; D not resolved. Per the germline V gene, CDR1 is MNHEY and CDR2 is SVGAGI. The CDR3 has 14 amino acids. The ends were cut back, 2 bases at V and 2 bases at J, with 9 bases in the middle. CDR3 residues: CASSYKYNQETQYF. The CDR3, as DNA: TGTGCCAGCAGTTACAAATATAATCAAGAGACCCAGTACTTC.

The chain combines TRBV5-4 with TRBJ2-5, with a tentative D call TRBD1 (7 bases). The CDR3 is made up of 14 amino acids. Per germline, CDR1 SGHNT and CDR2 YYREEE (reference sequence). Trimming removed 4 bases at V and 2 bases at J, with 12 bases between. Here the CDR3 DNA reads TGTGCCAGCAGCCCGGGGGACAGACAAGAGACCCAGTACTTC. Amino acid sequence: CASSPGDRQETQYF.